The clone carrying this T cell receptor (beta chain) was counted only a few times. Its target is not known. The record originates from a study of early T cells in non-severe SARS-CoV-2 infection. Study summary: The authors sequenced bulk RNA from unsorted whole blood, leaving chains unpaired.

CDR1 is DFQATT and CDR2 is SNEGSKA in the germline V gene (reference sequence). V was pared by 1 base and J by 2 bases, with 14 bases of the junction left unmatched. CDR3 length equals 18 residues. As part of library construction, unique molecular identifiers were attached to individual cDNA molecules. TCRdb called the 5' RACE reads again in MiXCR, with one record for every CDR3 protein. This sample has about 60,000 distinct CDR3 sequences, with around 20% found just once. Broader study findings: There was a bias toward anti-spike CD8 responses in VDJdb matching, which missed private and CD4 specificities.

The V gene is TRBV20-1, the J gene TRBJ2-5; 9 bases match TRBD2. This sample comprised whole blood, obtained at baseline. The sequence was obtained from an adult who was a healthcare worker with PCR-confirmed SARS-CoV-2 infection or an uninfected control (not recorded which). CDR3 bases: TGCAGTGCTAGAGCGTCGACCCCGGGGGGACTAGCACAAGAGACCCAGTACTTC. Encoded protein: CSARASTPGGLAQETQYF.